One sample yielded the 23 T cell receptor beta chains listed below, sequenced in a study of siplizumab effects on memory and regulatory T cells. Profiling relied on immunoSEQ multiplex PCR, and the TCRdb table lists in-frame clones only, not all of them. Of roughly 93,000 clones listed, roughly 94% are singletons. Sequencing was done on a sample of non-Treg CD4+ T cells sorted from blood. The receptor source for this set is a human donor in good health.

V and J are TRBV27 and TRBJ1-2; D call uncertain. The CDR3 contains 13 residues. The V end was cut by 6 bases, the J end by 8 bases, with 16 bases between. Germline V gene lookup returns CDR1 MNHEY and CDR2 SMNVEV (reference sequence). The CDR3 sequence is CASRISGSSGYTF. In DNA, the CDR3 is TGTGCCAGCAGAATTTCAGGATCTAGCGGCTACACCTTC.

This chain joins TRBV19 and TRBJ2-1; 8 nucleotides line up with TRBD2. The CDR3 is made up of 15 amino acids. Trimming removed 0 bases from V and 2 bases from J; junction bases left unmatched: 0. The V gene's germline CDR1 is LNHDA and CDR2 SQIVND (reference sequence). The CDR3 DNA reads as TGTGCCAGTAGTATAGAAGCGGGAGCCTACAATGAGCAGTTCTTC. It yields the protein CASSIEAGAYNEQFF.

This clone appeared a single time. The genes are TRBV19 and TRBJ1-1; 9 bases fit TRBD1. The CDR3 length is 14 residues. Germline CDR1 is LNHDA and CDR2 is SQIVND (reference sequence). V lost 6 bases to trimming and J lost 0 bases; unmatched junction nucleotides: 2. The CDR3 DNA sequence: TGTGCCAGTAGGGGACAGGGTATGAACACTGAAGCTTTCTTT. Amino acid sequence: CASRGQGMNTEAFF.

The chain employs TRBV15 and TRBJ1-1; no reliable D call. The CDR3 covers 13 residues. V dropped 0 bases and J dropped 5 bases, with 7 bases sitting between them. Per the germline V gene, CDR1 is LNHNV and CDR2 is YYDKDF (reference sequence). Written as DNA, the CDR3 is TGTGCCACCAGCAGAGATTTGCTTACTGAAGCTTTCTTT. It codes for CATSRDLLTEAFF.

J is TRBJ2-7 and V is TRBV18, with D uncertain. The V and J ends lost 6 bases and 2 bases respectively, with 17 bases between them. This CDR3 is built from 15 residues. Germline-derived CDR1 and CDR2 are KGHSH and LQKENI. The CDR3 sequence is CASSPGLVGAYEQYF. The CDR3 coding sequence is TGTGCCAGCTCGCCCGGCCTCGTGGGCGCCTACGAGCAGTACTTC.

The rearrangement joins TRBV5-1 to TRBJ1-1; 7 bases agree with TRBD1. With 3 bases clipped from V and 2 bases from J, the junction kept 4 bases outside the gene matches. CDR3 length equals 14 residues. Germline V lookup: CDR1 SGHRS, CDR2 YFSETQ. Here the CDR3 reads CASSSDRINTEAFF. The CDR3 region has the DNA TGCGCCAGCAGCTCGGACAGGATAAACACTGAAGCTTTCTTT. The variable domain in full, with the rest retrieved from reference TRBV5-1 and TRBJ1-1, is KAGVTQTPRYLIKTRGQQVTLSCSPISGHRSVSWYQQTPGQGLQFLFEYFSETQRNKGNFPGRFSGRQFSNSRSEMNVSTLELGDSALYLCASSSDRINTEAFFGQGTRLTVV.

The chain uses TRBV28 and TRBJ2-7; 9 positions match TRBD2. Germline-derived CDR1 and CDR2 are MDHEN and SYDVKM. The V gene end was trimmed by 6 bases and the J gene end by 5 bases; junction bases not matched to a gene: 5. CDR3 length equals 13 residues. The CDR3 region is CASRGTSMDEQYF. The CDR3 DNA reads as TGTGCCAGCAGAGGGACTAGCATGGACGAGCAGTACTTC.

The rearrangement links TRBV5-4 to TRBJ2-2; 13 nucleotides agree with TRBD2. V lost 5 bases, J lost 5 bases, and 6 bases stayed unmatched. The germline CDR1 and CDR2 sequences are SGHNT and YYREEE (reference sequence). This CDR3 contains 16 residues. CDR3 nucleotides: TGTGCCAGCAGAGGACTAGCGGGAGACAGGACCGGGGAGCTGTTTTTT. Its protein product is CASRGLAGDRTGELFF.

This clone was counted a single time. V is TRBV19 and J is TRBJ1-5; TRBD1 agrees at 8 bases. J gave up 4 bases and V 3 bases, and 5 bases lay outside the gene matches. CDR3 length: 15 amino acids. Germline V CDR1 and CDR2: LNHDA, SQIVND (reference sequence). CDR3 DNA sequence: TGTGCCAGTAGTATCGACAGGGGAAGGAATCAGCCCCAGCATTTT. Its protein product is CASSIDRGRNQPQHF.

The chain has TRBV18 and TRBJ1-3, with D tentatively TRBD1 (6 bases). The length of the CDR3 is 13 residues. V lost 2 bases and J 7 bases, leaving 9 bases between the germline ends. CDR1 is KGHSH, CDR2 LQKENI, per germline. CDR3 bases: TGTGCCAGCTCACCAAGGAGGGGGAACACCATATATTTT. Residues: CASSPRRGNTIYF.

The genes are TRBV6-5 and TRBJ2-5, with a possible D match to TRBD2 (6 bases). The CDR3 covers 14 residues. Trimming left V 8 bases short and J 3 bases short, with 16 bases between. CDR1 is MNHEY and CDR2 is SVGAGI in the germline V gene. CDR3 in DNA: TGTGCCAGCTCTGTGTCCGGGGGTGAAGAGACCCAGTACTTC. Amino acids: CASSVSGGEETQYF.

The J gene is TRBJ2-1, the V gene TRBV11-2; TRBD2 matches at 12 bases. V lost 4 bases, J lost 6 bases, and 10 bases stayed unmatched. Germline V gene data show CDR1 as SGHAT and CDR2 as FQNNGV. CDR3 size: 17 residues. The CDR3 protein is CASSSGLAGGPFNEQFF. The CDR3 region has the DNA TGTGCCAGCAGCTCCGGGCTAGCGGGAGGGCCGTTCAATGAGCAGTTCTTC. The full variable domain, completed using reference TRBV11-2 and TRBJ2-1, is EAGVAQSPRYKIIEKRQSVAFWCNPISGHATLYWYQQILGQGPKLLIQFQNNGVVDDSQLPKDRFSAERLKGVDSTLKIQPAKLEDSAVYLCASSSGLAGGPFNEQFFGPGTRLTVL.

The gene calls are TRBV4-1 and TRBJ1-2; perhaps TRBD1 as D (6 bases). The CDR3 consists of 16 residues. In germline, CDR1 is MGHRA, CDR2 YSYEKL. Trimming shortened V by 1 base and J by 0 bases, and 12 bases separated the two germline ends. The CDR3 nucleotides read TGCGCCAGCAGCCAAGTCTTCGGGACAACTAACTATGGCTACACCTTC. This gives the protein CASSQVFGTTNYGYTF.

This chain joins TRBV5-6 and TRBJ2-1; D remains unclear. CDR1 and CDR2 from the germline V gene are SGHDT and YYEEEE. The CDR3 consists of 15 residues. V lost 0 bases to trimming and J lost 0 bases, with 7 bases between them. Here the CDR3 reads CASSLVLNSYNEQFF. The CDR3 nucleotides are TGTGCCAGCAGCTTGGTACTGAACTCCTACAATGAGCAGTTCTTC.

In DNA form, the CDR3 reads TGTGCCAGCAGCTTGGAGGGCCATCAGCCCCAGCATTTT. Encoded protein: CASSLEGHQPQHF. V gene TRBV5-5 combines with J gene TRBJ1-5; D is unresolved. CDR1 and CDR2 (germline): SGHKS, YYEKEE (reference sequence). This CDR3 is built from 13 residues. Trimming took off 0 bases at V and 5 bases at J, with 6 bases between the two ends.

The V and J genes are TRBV12-2 and TRBJ1-1. TRBV12-2 represents a pseudogene. The CDR3 runs to 16 residues. CDR3 in amino acids: CASRLGARREGTEAFF. The CDR3 nucleotides read TGTGCAAGTCGCTTAGGAGCTCGCAGGGAGGGAACTGAAGCTTTCTTT.

This sequence joins TRBV7-3 and TRBJ2-2; TRBD1 might be the D (6 bases). V was shortened by 6 bases and J by 4 bases, with 21 bases between the two germline ends. The germline CDR1 and CDR2 sequences are SGHTA and FQGTGA. CDR3 length: 17 residues. The CDR3 coding sequence is TGTGCCAGCAGATCCAACACCGGGACATTTAGCACCGGGGAGCTGTTTTTT. Amino acids: CASRSNTGTFSTGELFF.

V is TRBV11-2 and J is TRBJ2-3, with TRBD1 matching 7 bases. V dropped 0 bases and J dropped 13; count of bases not matched to a gene: 13. Germline loops: CDR1 SGHAT, CDR2 FQNNGV. The CDR3 totals 15 residues. For the CDR3, the DNA is TGTGCCAGCAGCTTAGATCGGTTTTCACAGGGGCGCGAGTATTTT. Protein: CASSLDRFSQGREYF.

This clone was detected only a few times. The chain combines TRBV7-2 with TRBJ2-7; D gene uncertain. V was cut by 2 bases and J by 3 bases, with 2 bases left in between. From germline, CDR1 is SGHTA and CDR2 FQGNSA. The length of the CDR3 is 11 residues. The CDR3 here is CASSLNYEQYF. In DNA form, the CDR3 reads TGTGCCAGCAGCTTAAACTACGAGCAGTACTTC. The variable domain in full, completed from reference TRBV7-2 and TRBJ2-7, reads GAGVSQSPSNKVTEKGKDVELRCDPISGHTALYWYRQSLGQGLEFLIYFQGNSAPDKSGLPSDRFSAERTGGSVSTLTIQRTQQEDSAVYLCASSLNYEQYFGPGTRLTVT.

The CDR3 region is CASSYSLYTPGTEAFF. The DNA for the CDR3 is TGTGCCAGCAGTTACTCCCTATATACCCCAGGGACCGAAGCTTTCTTT. The chain carries TRBV6-5 and TRBJ1-1; a weak D match, TRBD1 (5 bases). Looked up from germline, CDR1 is MNHEY and CDR2 is SVGAGI. Trimming shortened V by 0 bases and J by 8 bases, and 19 bases separated the two germline ends. The CDR3 extends over 16 amino acids.

The J gene is TRBJ2-5, the V gene TRBV5-4; TRBD1 is a possible D gene (6 bases). Germline CDR1 reads SGHNT; CDR2 reads YYREEE (reference sequence). The V end was cut by 2 bases, the J end by 5 bases, with 10 bases between. CDR3 length: 13 amino acids. CDR3 region: CASSFQGLETQYF. CDR3 nucleotides: TGTGCCAGCAGCTTTCAGGGGTTGGAGACCCAGTACTTC. The whole variable domain, remainder taken from reference TRBV5-4 and TRBJ2-5, is ETGVTQSPTHLIKTRGQQVTLRCSSQSGHNTVSWYQQALGQGPQFIFQYYREEENGRGNFPPRFSGLQFPNYSSELNVNALELDDSALYLCASSFQGLETQYFGPGTRLLVL.

The chain joins TRBV5-1 to TRBJ2-2; D is undetermined. Germline lookup yields CDR1 SGHRS and CDR2 YFSETQ. V shed 0 bases and J shed 4 bases, with 7 bases lying between them. This CDR3 region has 14 residues. CDR3: CASSLDHITGELFF. The CDR3, as DNA: TGCGCCAGCAGCTTGGACCACATCACCGGGGAGCTGTTTTTT.

The rearrangement uses TRBV7-6 and TRBJ2-1; TRBD2 matches at 7 bases. The germline gives CDR1 SGHVS, CDR2 FNYEAQ. V was pared by 5 bases and J by 8 bases, with 12 bases of the junction left unmatched. This CDR3 region has 15 residues. The CDR3 is CASSPIAGAVYEQFF. The CDR3 bases are TGTGCCAGCAGCCCCATTGCGGGAGCAGTATATGAGCAGTTCTTC.